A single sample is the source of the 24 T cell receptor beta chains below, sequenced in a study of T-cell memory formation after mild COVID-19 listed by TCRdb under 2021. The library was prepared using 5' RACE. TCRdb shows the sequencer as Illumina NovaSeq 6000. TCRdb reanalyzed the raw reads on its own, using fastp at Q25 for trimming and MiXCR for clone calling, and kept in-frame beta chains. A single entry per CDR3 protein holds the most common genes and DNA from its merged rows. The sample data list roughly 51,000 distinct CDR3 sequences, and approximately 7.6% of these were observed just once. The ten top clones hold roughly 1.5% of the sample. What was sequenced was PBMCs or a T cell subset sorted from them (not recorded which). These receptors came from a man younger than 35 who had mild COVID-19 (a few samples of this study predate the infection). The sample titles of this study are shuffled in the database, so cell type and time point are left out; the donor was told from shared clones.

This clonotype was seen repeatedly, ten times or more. The CDR3, as DNA: TGTGCCAGCTCACCAGGGGCAGAGTACGAGCAGTACTTC. Translation gives CASSPGAEYEQYF. The rearrangement uses TRBV18 and TRBJ2-7; possibly TRBD1 for D (5 bases). Trimming stripped 2 bases from V and 4 bases from J, with 9 bases between. CDR3 length equals 13 residues. Germline V gene sequence: CDR1 KGHSH, CDR2 LQKENI.

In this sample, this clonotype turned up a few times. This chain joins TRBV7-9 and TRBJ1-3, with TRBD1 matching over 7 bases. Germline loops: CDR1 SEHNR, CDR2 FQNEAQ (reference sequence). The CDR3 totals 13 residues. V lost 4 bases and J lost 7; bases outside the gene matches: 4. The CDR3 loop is CASSYGQANTIYF. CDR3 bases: TGTGCCAGCAGCTATGGACAGGCCAACACCATATATTTT.

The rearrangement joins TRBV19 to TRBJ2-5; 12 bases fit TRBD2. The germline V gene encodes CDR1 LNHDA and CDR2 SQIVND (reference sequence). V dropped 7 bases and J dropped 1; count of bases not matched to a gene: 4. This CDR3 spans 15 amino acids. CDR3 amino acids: CASTSLAGGQETQYF. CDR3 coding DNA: TGTGCCAGTACCTCACTAGCGGGGGGCCAAGAGACCCAGTACTTC.

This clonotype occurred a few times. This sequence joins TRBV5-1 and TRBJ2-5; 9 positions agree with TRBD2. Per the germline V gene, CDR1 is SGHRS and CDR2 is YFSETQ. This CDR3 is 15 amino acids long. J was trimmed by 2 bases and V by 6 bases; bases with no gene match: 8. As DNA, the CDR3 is TGCGCCAGCAAGGGGATTAGCGGGGGACAAGAGACCCAGTACTTC. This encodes CASKGISGGQETQYF.

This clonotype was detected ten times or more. The CDR3: CASSQDRGYEQYV. DNA for the CDR3: TGTGCCAGCAGCCAAGACAGGGGTTACGAGCAGTACGTC. This chain uses TRBV7-9 with TRBJ2-7; 8 bases fit TRBD1. The CDR3 is 13 residues long. CDR1 is SEHNR, CDR2 FQNEAQ, per germline (reference sequence). V gave up 5 bases and J gave up 4 bases; unmatched junction bases: 4.

CDR3 DNA sequence: TGTGCCTGGGCCCGGGGGCTCACCGGGGAGCTGTTTTTT. It translates to CAWARGLTGELFF. The chain carries TRBV30 and TRBJ2-2, with D perhaps matching TRBD1 or TRBD2 (6 bases each). Germline assignment: CDR1 GTSNPN and CDR2 SVGIG (reference sequence). The CDR3 has 13 residues. The V end was cut by 5 bases, the J end by 4 bases, with 11 bases between. The full variable domain, completed using reference TRBV30 and TRBJ2-2, is SQTIHQWPATLVQPVGSPLSLECTVEGTSNPNLYWYRQAAGRGLQLLFYSVGIGQISSEVPQNLSASRPQDRQFILSSKKLLLSDSGFYLCAWARGLTGELFFGEGSRLTVL.

The CDR3 region has the DNA TGTGCCAGCACGGCAGTCACGGATACGCAGTATTTT. Protein product: CASTAVTDTQYF. V gene TRBV2 combines with J gene TRBJ2-3; D is undetermined. Trimming took 7 bases from V and 6 from J, leaving 11 bases between them. The CDR3 loop spans 12 amino acids. CDR1 and CDR2 (germline): SNHLY, FYNNEI. Supplemented by reference TRBV2 and TRBJ2-3, the full variable domain reads EPEVTQTPSHQVTQMGQEVILRCVPISNHLYFYWYRQILGQKVEFLVSFYNNEISEKSEIFDDQFSVERPDGSNFTLKIRSTKLEDSAMYFCASTAVTDTQYFGPGTRLTVL.

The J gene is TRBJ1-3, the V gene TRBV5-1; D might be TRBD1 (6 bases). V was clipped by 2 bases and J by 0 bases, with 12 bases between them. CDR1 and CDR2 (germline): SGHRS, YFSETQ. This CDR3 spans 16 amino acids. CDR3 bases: TGCGCCAGCAGCTTACAGGGACTCTACTCTGGAAACACCATATATTTT. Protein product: CASSLQGLYSGNTIYF.

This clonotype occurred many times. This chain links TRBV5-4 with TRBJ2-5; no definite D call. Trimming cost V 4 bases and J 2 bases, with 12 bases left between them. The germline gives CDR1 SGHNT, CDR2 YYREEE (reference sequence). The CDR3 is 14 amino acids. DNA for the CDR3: TGTGCCAGCAGCCCCCGTCAGCGACAAGAGACCCAGTACTTC. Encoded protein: CASSPRQRQETQYF.

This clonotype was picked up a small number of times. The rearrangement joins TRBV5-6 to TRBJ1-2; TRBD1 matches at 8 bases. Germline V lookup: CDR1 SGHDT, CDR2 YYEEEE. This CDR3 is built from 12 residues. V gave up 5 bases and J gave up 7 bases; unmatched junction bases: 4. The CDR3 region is CASRFGTGGYTF. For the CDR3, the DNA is TGTGCCAGCAGATTCGGGACAGGTGGCTACACCTTC.

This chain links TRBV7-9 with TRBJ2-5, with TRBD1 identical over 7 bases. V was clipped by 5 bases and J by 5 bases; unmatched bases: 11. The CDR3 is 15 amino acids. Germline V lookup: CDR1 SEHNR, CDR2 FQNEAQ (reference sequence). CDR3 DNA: TGTGCCAGCAGCCCAAGAGACAGGGCCTTGGAGACCCAGTACTTC. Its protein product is CASSPRDRALETQYF.

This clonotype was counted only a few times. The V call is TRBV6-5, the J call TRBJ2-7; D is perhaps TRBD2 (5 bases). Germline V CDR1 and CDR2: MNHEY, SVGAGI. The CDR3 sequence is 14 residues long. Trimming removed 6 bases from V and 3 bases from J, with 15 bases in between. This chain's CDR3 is CASSLGRLGYEQYF. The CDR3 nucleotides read TGTGCCAGCAGCTTGGGGAGACTCGGCTACGAGCAGTACTTC.

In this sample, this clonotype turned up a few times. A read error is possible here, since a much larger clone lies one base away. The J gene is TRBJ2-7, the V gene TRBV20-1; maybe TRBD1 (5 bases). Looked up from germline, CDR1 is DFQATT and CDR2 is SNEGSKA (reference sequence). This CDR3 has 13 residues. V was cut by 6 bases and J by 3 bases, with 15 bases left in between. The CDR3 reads CSAGSRGIYEQYF. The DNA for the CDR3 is TGCAGTGCGGGGTCAAGGGGAATCTACGAGCAGTACTTC.

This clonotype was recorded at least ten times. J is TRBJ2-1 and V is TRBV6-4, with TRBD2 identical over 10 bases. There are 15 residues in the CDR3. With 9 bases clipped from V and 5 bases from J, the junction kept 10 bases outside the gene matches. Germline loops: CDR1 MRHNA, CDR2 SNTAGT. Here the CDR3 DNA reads TGTGCCAGGCCGGATCTAGCGGGGGTAGACAATGAGCAGTTCTTC. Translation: CARPDLAGVDNEQFF.

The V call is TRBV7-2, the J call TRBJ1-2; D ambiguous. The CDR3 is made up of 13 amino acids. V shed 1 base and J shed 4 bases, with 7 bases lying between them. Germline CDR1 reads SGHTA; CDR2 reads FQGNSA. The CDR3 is CASSLGGGYGYTF. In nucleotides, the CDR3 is TGTGCCAGCAGCTTAGGTGGCGGCTATGGCTACACCTTC.

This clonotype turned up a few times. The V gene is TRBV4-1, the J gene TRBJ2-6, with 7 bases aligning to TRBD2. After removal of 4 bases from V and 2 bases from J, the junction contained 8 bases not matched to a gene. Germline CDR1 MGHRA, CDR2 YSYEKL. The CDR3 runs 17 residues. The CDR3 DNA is TGCGCCAGCAGCCGGGCGGGGGTAATCACTGGGGCCAACGTCCTGACTTTC. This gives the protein CASSRAGVITGANVLTF.

As DNA, the CDR3 is TGCAGCGTTGATGAGTCCTCCACAGATACGCAGTATTTT. The encoded protein is CSVDESSTDTQYF. This rearrangement joins TRBV29-1 to TRBJ2-3; D unclear. Germline V CDR1 and CDR2: SQVTM, ANQGSEA. V was clipped by 3 bases and J by 2 bases, with 9 bases between them. CDR3 length: 13 residues.

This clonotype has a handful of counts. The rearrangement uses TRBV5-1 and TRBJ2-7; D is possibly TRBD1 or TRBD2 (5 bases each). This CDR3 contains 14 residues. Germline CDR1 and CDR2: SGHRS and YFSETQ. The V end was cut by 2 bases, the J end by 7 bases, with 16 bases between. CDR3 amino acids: CASSFTGGGGEQYF. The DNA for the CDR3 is TGCGCCAGCAGCTTTACAGGAGGCGGTGGTGAGCAGTACTTC.

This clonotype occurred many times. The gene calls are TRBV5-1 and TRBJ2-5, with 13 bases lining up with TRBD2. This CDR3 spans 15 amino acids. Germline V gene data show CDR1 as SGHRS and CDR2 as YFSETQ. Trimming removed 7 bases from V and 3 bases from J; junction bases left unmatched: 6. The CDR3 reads CASRAGTSGEETQYF. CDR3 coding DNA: TGCGCCAGCCGCGCAGGGACTAGCGGGGAAGAGACCCAGTACTTC.

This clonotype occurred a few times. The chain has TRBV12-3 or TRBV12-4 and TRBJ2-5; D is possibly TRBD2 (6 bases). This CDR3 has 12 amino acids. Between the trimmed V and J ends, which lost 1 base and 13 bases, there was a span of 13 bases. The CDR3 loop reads CASSLVAGPLYF. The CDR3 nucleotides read TGTGCCAGCAGTTTAGTGGCGGGGCCCTTGTACTTC.

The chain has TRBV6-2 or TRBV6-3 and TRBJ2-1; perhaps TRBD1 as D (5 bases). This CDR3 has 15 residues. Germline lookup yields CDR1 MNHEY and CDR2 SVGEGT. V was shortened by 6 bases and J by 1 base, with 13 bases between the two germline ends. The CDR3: CASRPGKGSYNEQFF. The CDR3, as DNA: TGTGCCAGCAGGCCAGGGAAAGGTTCCTACAATGAGCAGTTCTTC.

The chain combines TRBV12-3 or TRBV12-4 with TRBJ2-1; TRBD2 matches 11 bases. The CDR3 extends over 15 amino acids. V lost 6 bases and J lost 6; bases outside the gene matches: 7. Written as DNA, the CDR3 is TGTGCCAGCAGCTCCGGGACTAGCGGCTTCAATGAGCAGTTCTTC. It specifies CASSSGTSGFNEQFF.

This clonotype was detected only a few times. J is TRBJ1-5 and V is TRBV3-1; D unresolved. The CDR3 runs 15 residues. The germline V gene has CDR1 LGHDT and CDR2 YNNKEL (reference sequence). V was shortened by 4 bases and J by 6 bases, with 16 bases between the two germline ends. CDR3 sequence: CASSLGLGRRQPQHF. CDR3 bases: TGTGCCAGCAGCCTCGGATTAGGTAGGCGTCAGCCCCAGCATTTT. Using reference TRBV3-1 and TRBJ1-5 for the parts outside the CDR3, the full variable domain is DTAVSQTPKYLVTQMGNDKSIKCEQNLGHDTMYWYKQDSKKFLKIMFSYNNKELIINETVPNRFSPKSPDKAHLNLHINSLELGDSAVYFCASSLGLGRRQPQHFGDGTRLSIL.

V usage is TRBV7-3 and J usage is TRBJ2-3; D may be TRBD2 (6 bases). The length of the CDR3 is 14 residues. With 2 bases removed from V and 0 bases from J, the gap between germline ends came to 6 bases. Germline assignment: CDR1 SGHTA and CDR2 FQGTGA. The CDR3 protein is CASSLGTSTDTQYF. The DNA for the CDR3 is TGTGCCAGCAGCTTAGGGACTAGCACAGATACGCAGTATTTT.